The 32 T cell receptor beta chains listed next were all sequenced from one sample in a study of blood T cell repertoires in COVID-19. Assay used: immunoSEQ multiplex PCR; TCRdb lists only in-frame clones, some missing. Of approximately 21,000 clones listed, 79% are singletons. Sequenced sample: peripheral blood. The receptors were gathered from an elderly man with acute or convalescent COVID-19.

CDR3 region: CASSQDGGVNEKLFF. CDR3 in DNA: TGCGCCAGCAGCCAAGATGGGGGGGTGAATGAAAAACTGTTTTTT. The V gene is TRBV4-1, the J gene TRBJ1-4; maybe TRBD1 (5 bases). The V gene's germline CDR1 is MGHRA and CDR2 YSYEKL. This CDR3 has 15 amino acids. The germline V and J ends were trimmed by 0 bases and 5 bases, with 10 bases remaining between them.

CDR3 loop: CASSQGTRDTQYF. The DNA of the CDR3 is TGTGCCAGCTCGCAGGGGACACGAGATACGCAGTATTTT. The V call is TRBV18, the J call TRBJ2-3; D possibly corresponds to TRBD1 (6 bases). The CDR3 extends over 13 amino acids. V was shortened by 6 bases and J by 5 bases, with 12 bases between the two germline ends. Germline CDR1 reads KGHSH; CDR2 reads LQKENI. The full variable domain, rest sourced from reference TRBV18 and TRBJ2-3, is NAGVMQNPRHLVRRRGQEARLRCSPMKGHSHVYWYRQLPEEGLKFMVYLQKENIIDESGMPKERFSAEFPKEGPSILRIQQVVRGDSAAYFCASSQGTRDTQYFGPGTRLTVL.

This clone showed up just a few times. The rearrangement links TRBV19 to TRBJ2-1; 8 nucleotides line up with TRBD2. CDR3 length equals 14 residues. J was trimmed by 6 bases and V by 3 bases; bases with no gene match: 4. The germline V gene encodes CDR1 LNHDA and CDR2 SQIVND (reference sequence). The chain's CDR3 is CASSIRGTSNEQFF. The CDR3 DNA reads as TGTGCCAGTAGTATCCGCGGGACTAGCAATGAGCAGTTCTTC.

The chain has TRBV5-6 and TRBJ2-3, with 9 bases identical to TRBD2. With 4 bases clipped from V and 6 bases from J, the junction kept 6 bases outside the gene matches. This CDR3 has 14 residues. Germline assignment: CDR1 SGHDT and CDR2 YYEEEE. The CDR3 protein is CASSPGLAPDTQYF. In nucleotides, the CDR3 is TGTGCCAGCAGCCCGGGACTAGCACCCGATACGCAGTATTTT.

The rearrangement joins TRBV19 to TRBJ2-1; 12 bases agree with TRBD2. V lost 4 bases to trimming and J lost 4 bases; unmatched junction nucleotides: 14. Germline V lookup: CDR1 LNHDA, CDR2 SQIVND (reference sequence). The length of the CDR3 is 19 residues. This chain's CDR3 is CASSRRPTTSGRIYNEQFF. Here the CDR3 DNA reads TGTGCCAGTAGTAGGAGGCCCACTACTAGCGGGAGGATTTACAATGAGCAGTTCTTC.

The chain recombines TRBV4-3 with TRBJ2-7; D perhaps matches TRBD2 (6 bases). This CDR3 region has 16 residues. V lost 5 bases, J lost 2 bases, and 19 bases lay in between. Germline CDR1 LGHNA, CDR2 YSLEER. This CDR3 reads CASSFLTSSGPYEQYF. The CDR3 DNA follows: TGCGCCAGCAGCTTCCTGACTAGTAGTGGGCCCTACGAGCAGTACTTC.

V and J are TRBV5-1 and TRBJ1-2, with unresolved D. The CDR3 has 14 amino acids. The germline V gene has CDR1 SGHRS and CDR2 YFSETQ. V lost 0 bases, J lost 8 bases, and 14 bases lay in between. The CDR3 is CASSLEGGPGGYTF. The DNA for the CDR3 is TGCGCCAGCAGCTTGGAAGGAGGACCTGGGGGCTACACCTTC.

V gene TRBV5-1 combines with J gene TRBJ1-4, with a tentative D call TRBD1 (5 bases). CDR3 length equals 13 residues. Trimming left V 7 bases short and J 5 bases short, with 12 bases between. Germline CDR1 reads SGHRS; CDR2 reads YFSETQ. DNA of the CDR3: TGCGCCAGCCGGGAGGGGAGGAATGAAAAACTGTTTTTT. This gives the protein CASREGRNEKLFF. Complete variable domain (other parts from reference TRBV5-1 and TRBJ1-4): KAGVTQTPRYLIKTRGQQVTLSCSPISGHRSVSWYQQTPGQGLQFLFEYFSETQRNKGNFPGRFSGRQFSNSRSEMNVSTLELGDSALYLCASREGRNEKLFFGSGTQLSVL.

The rearrangement links TRBV19 to TRBJ1-4; D is unresolved. CDR1 is LNHDA, CDR2 SQIVND, per germline (reference sequence). Trimming stripped 0 bases from V and 0 bases from J, with 8 bases between. The CDR3 totals 16 residues. CDR3 in amino acids: CASSIDQLATNEKLFF. The CDR3 coding sequence is TGTGCCAGTAGTATAGATCAGTTGGCAACTAATGAAAAACTGTTTTTT.

This clone was detected once. The chain combines TRBV27 with TRBJ2-7; D might be TRBD1 (5 bases). V lost 4 bases and J 5 bases, leaving 33 bases between the germline ends. CDR1 MNHEY and CDR2 SMNVEV come from the germline V gene (reference sequence). The CDR3 consists of 20 residues. The CDR3 DNA follows: TGTGCCAGCAGTTGGTTACCGACCCTACGACAGCCATTCCGTTTGGACGAGCAGTACTTC. This encodes CASSWLPTLRQPFRLDEQYF.

V gene TRBV6-2 or TRBV6-3 combines with J gene TRBJ2-7; D is undetermined. The germline V and J ends were trimmed by 4 bases and 5 bases, with 6 bases remaining between them. Germline V gene lookup returns CDR1 MNHEY and CDR2 SVGEGT. The CDR3 spans 11 residues. This CDR3 reads CASSFIDEQYF. The CDR3 DNA follows: TGTGCCAGCAGTTTTATCGACGAGCAGTACTTC.

The genes are TRBV28 and TRBJ2-3, with a possible D match to TRBD1 (6 bases). This CDR3 comprises 13 residues. The germline V gene encodes CDR1 MDHEN and CDR2 SYDVKM. Deletions cut 5 bases from V and 6 bases from J, with 12 bases between. In nucleotides, the CDR3 is TGTGCCAGCAGTCTGGGACATGGTGATACGCAGTATTTT. As protein: CASSLGHGDTQYF.

This clone was counted a few times. This chain uses TRBV4-1 with TRBJ1-3, with D hard to call. V lost 1 base and J 0 bases, leaving 10 bases between the germline ends. This CDR3 is 16 amino acids long. Germline CDR1 MGHRA, CDR2 YSYEKL. CDR3 in amino acids: CASSQATALSGNTIYF. CDR3 DNA sequence: TGCGCCAGCAGCCAAGCTACAGCACTCTCTGGAAACACCATATATTTT.

This clone came up once. The gene calls are TRBV4-1 and TRBJ2-7, with D unresolved. Between the trimmed V and J ends, which lost 4 bases and 7 bases, there was a span of 17 bases. Germline-derived CDR1 and CDR2 are MGHRA and YSYEKL. This CDR3 is 14 amino acids long. DNA for the CDR3: TGCGCCAGCAGCCCGCGAGGAGCTGGATCGGAGCAGTACGTC. This gives the protein CASSPRGAGSEQYV.

CDR3 bases: TGTGCCAGCAGTTACTTGAAGGCGGGGTTAGGAGTACAGCCCCAGCATTTT. It specifies CASSYLKAGLGVQPQHF. The rearrangement links TRBV6-2 or TRBV6-3 to TRBJ1-5; D is ambiguous. With 1 base removed from V and 7 bases from J, the gap between germline ends came to 20 bases. Germline values: CDR1 MNHEY, CDR2 SVGEGT. The CDR3 length is 17 residues.

V gene TRBV6-5 combines with J gene TRBJ1-2; no clear D. This CDR3 contains 14 residues. Germline V gives CDR1 MNHEY, CDR2 SVGAGI. V was shortened by 6 bases and J by 1 base, with 12 bases between the two germline ends. CDR3 sequence reads: CASSKDGVNYGYTF. The DNA of the CDR3 is TGTGCCAGCAGCAAAGACGGGGTTAACTATGGCTACACCTTC.

V is TRBV24-1 and J is TRBJ1-1, with 9 bases fitting TRBD1. Germline V gene lookup returns CDR1 KGHDR and CDR2 SFDVKD. CDR3 length: 15 amino acids. V trimming: 5 bases; J trimming: 5 bases; junction bases outside the gene matches: 8. CDR3 region: CATSGGGQGRTEAFF. The CDR3, as DNA: TGTGCCACCAGTGGGGGGGGACAGGGCCGAACTGAAGCTTTCTTT.

V gene TRBV6-5 combines with J gene TRBJ2-2; 8 bases fit TRBD2. The CDR3 spans 16 residues. CDR1 and CDR2 (germline): MNHEY, SVGAGI. J lost 0 bases, V lost 2 bases, and 2 bases had no gene match. CDR3 in amino acids: CASSYEGLANTGELFF. CDR3 DNA: TGTGCCAGCAGTTACGAGGGACTAGCGAACACCGGGGAGCTGTTTTTT.

This clone showed up just once. The gene calls are TRBV14 and TRBJ2-7; 11 nucleotides agree with TRBD2. V lost 1 base to trimming and J lost 3 bases; unmatched junction nucleotides: 2. Per germline, CDR1 SGHDN and CDR2 FVKESK. CDR3 size: 15 residues. The CDR3 DNA sequence: TGTGCCAGCAGCCAAGCTACTAGCGGGAGCTACGAGCAGTACTTC. Its translation is CASSQATSGSYEQYF.

The chain links TRBV6-2 or TRBV6-3 to TRBJ1-2; D not resolved. From germline, CDR1 is MNHEY and CDR2 SVGEGT. The V end lost 2 bases, the J end lost 0 bases, and 7 bases lay between the germline ends. This CDR3 is built from 14 residues. In DNA, the CDR3 is TGTGCCAGCAGTTACGTGGCAGCTAACTATGGCTACACCTTC. Amino acid sequence: CASSYVAANYGYTF.

V is TRBV4-3 and J is TRBJ2-2, with 11 bases aligning to TRBD2. The CDR3 totals 20 residues. From germline, CDR1 is LGHNA and CDR2 YSLEER. V gave up 4 bases and J gave up 1 base; unmatched junction bases: 14. CDR3 protein: CASSLGTSGLTGGNTGELFF. CDR3 coding DNA: TGCGCCAGCAGCCTCGGGACTAGCGGACTAACCGGGGGGAACACCGGGGAGCTGTTTTTT.

V usage is TRBV3-1 (or the pseudogene TRBV3-2) and J usage is TRBJ1-1, with D possibly TRBD1 on 6 matching bases. This CDR3 is built from 13 residues. V shed 1 base and J shed 8 bases, with 11 bases lying between them. CDR1 is LGHDT, CDR2 YNNKEL, per germline (reference sequence). The CDR3 region is CASSQAQGSEAFF. Here the CDR3 DNA reads TGTGCCAGCAGCCAAGCACAGGGCTCCGAAGCTTTCTTT.

V usage is TRBV5-1 and J usage is TRBJ1-4, with 7 bases that match TRBD1. This CDR3 region has 14 residues. CDR1 and CDR2 (germline): SGHRS, YFSETQ. V gave up 7 bases and J gave up 6 bases; unmatched junction bases: 9. CDR3 in amino acids: CASGLQGGHEKLFF. DNA for the CDR3: TGCGCCAGCGGGCTGCAGGGGGGTCATGAAAAACTGTTTTTT. Full variable domain (outside the CDR3, taken from reference TRBV5-1 and TRBJ1-4): KAGVTQTPRYLIKTRGQQVTLSCSPISGHRSVSWYQQTPGQGLQFLFEYFSETQRNKGNFPGRFSGRQFSNSRSEMNVSTLELGDSALYLCASGLQGGHEKLFFGSGTQLSVL.

The J gene is TRBJ2-7, the V gene TRBV28; tentative D call: TRBD2 (6 bases). The CDR3 is 14 residues long. CDR1 and CDR2 (germline): MDHEN, SYDVKM. V was cut by 6 bases and J by 5 bases, with 17 bases left in between. The CDR3 reads CASRGRREVNEQYF. The CDR3 DNA is TGTGCCAGCAGAGGTCGGAGGGAGGTAAACGAGCAGTACTTC.

V is TRBV5-8 and J is TRBJ2-4, with 13 bases aligning to TRBD2. CDR1 is SGHTS and CDR2 is YDEGEE in the germline V gene. The ends lost 1 base at V and 3 bases at J; junction bases unmatched: 10. This CDR3 spans 19 amino acids. The CDR3 bases are TGTGCCAGCAGCTTGCCCCCGGGACTAGCGGGGCACAACAAAAACATTCAGTACTTC. Residues: CASSLPPGLAGHNKNIQYF.

The chain has TRBV3-1 (or the pseudogene TRBV3-2) and TRBJ2-5, with TRBD1 identical over 7 bases. The germline V gene encodes CDR1 LGHDT and CDR2 YNNKEL (reference sequence). V lost 0 bases and J lost 3; bases outside the gene matches: 13. The CDR3 is 18 amino acids. The CDR3 DNA follows: TGTGCCAGCAGCCAAGATCTGGAGTACGGGACAGAAAAAGAGACCCAGTACTTC. Translating it yields CASSQDLEYGTEKETQYF.

This rearrangement joins TRBV28 to TRBJ1-2; 7 bases fit TRBD1. This CDR3 comprises 13 residues. CDR1 is MDHEN and CDR2 is SYDVKM in the germline V gene. The trim removed 3 bases at V and 5 bases at J, leaving 3 bases unmatched. The DNA of the CDR3 is TGTGCCAGCAGTTTGGACAGGATATATGGCTACACCTTC. Protein product: CASSLDRIYGYTF.

The rearrangement uses TRBV6-1 and TRBJ1-6; 8 bases align to TRBD1. Germline CDR1 and CDR2: MNHNS and SASEGT. The CDR3 runs to 15 residues. Germline trimming cut 6 bases from V and 5 bases from J; bases unmatched to any gene: 6. CDR3 nucleotide sequence: TGTGCCAGCAGGGCCGGACAGGGACATAATTCACCCCTCCACTTT. Protein product: CASRAGQGHNSPLHF.

The rearrangement joins TRBV30 to TRBJ2-7; 7 bases agree with TRBD1. Germline loops: CDR1 GTSNPN, CDR2 SVGIG (reference sequence). This CDR3 has 12 amino acids. J lost 2 bases, V lost 5 bases, and 3 bases had no gene match. CDR3 region: CAWDRDPYEQYF. The DNA for the CDR3 is TGTGCCTGGGACAGGGATCCCTACGAGCAGTACTTC.

In its sample, this clone was seen once. The same CDR3 arises from other DNA sequences in this sample as well. This chain connects TRBV28 to TRBJ1-5; D remains unclear. The CDR3 extends over 13 amino acids. Germline V lookup: CDR1 MDHEN, CDR2 SYDVKM. Trimming cost V 7 bases and J 2 bases, with 9 bases left between them. This CDR3 is CASIRRGNQPQHF. DNA of the CDR3: TGTGCCAGCATCAGGAGGGGCAATCAGCCCCAGCATTTT.

The DNA of the CDR3 is TGTGCCAGCACCAACCGCTATTCAGGGGTTGATCAGCCCCAGCATTTT. This encodes CASTNRYSGVDQPQHF. V usage is TRBV6-6 and J usage is TRBJ1-5; tentative D call: TRBD1 (6 bases). Trimming took 7 bases from V and 5 from J, leaving 21 bases between them. Germline CDR1 is MNHNY and CDR2 is SVGAGI (reference sequence). This CDR3 contains 16 residues.

This clone was counted once. The chain is built from TRBV6-2 or TRBV6-3 and TRBJ2-7; possibly TRBD1 for D (6 bases). CDR3 length equals 13 residues. V was cut by 2 bases and J by 4 bases, with 9 bases left in between. Germline values: CDR1 MNHEY, CDR2 SVGEGT. DNA for the CDR3: TGTGCCAGCAGTTACGGACAGAGATACGAGCAGTACTTC. Translation: CASSYGQRYEQYF.